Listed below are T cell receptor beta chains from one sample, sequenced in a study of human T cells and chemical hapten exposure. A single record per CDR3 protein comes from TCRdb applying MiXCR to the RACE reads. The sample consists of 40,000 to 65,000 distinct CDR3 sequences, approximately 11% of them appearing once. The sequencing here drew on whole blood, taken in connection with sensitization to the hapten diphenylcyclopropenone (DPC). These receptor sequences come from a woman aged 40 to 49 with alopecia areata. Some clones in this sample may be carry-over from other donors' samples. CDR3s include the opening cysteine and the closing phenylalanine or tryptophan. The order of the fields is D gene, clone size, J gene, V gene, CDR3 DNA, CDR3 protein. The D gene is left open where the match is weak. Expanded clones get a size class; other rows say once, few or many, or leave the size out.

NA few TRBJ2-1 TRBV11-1 TGTGTCAGCAGCCAAGGGACTCTAGACAATGAGCAGTTCTTC CVSSQGTLDNEQFF
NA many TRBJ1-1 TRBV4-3 TGCGCCAGCAGCCAAGATCAGGGCCGGGGAGCCACTGAAGCTTTCTTT CASSQDQGRGATEAFF
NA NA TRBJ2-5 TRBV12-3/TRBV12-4 TGTGCCAGCAGCCTAGGGAGGGAGACCCAGTACTTC CASSLGRETQYF
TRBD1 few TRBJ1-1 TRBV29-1 TGCAGCGTGAAGACAGGGGGGAACACTGAAGCTTTCTTT CSVKTGGNTEAFF
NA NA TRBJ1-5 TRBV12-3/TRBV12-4 TGTGCCAGCAGCCGGCTGAGGGAGGGGCCCCAGCATTTT CASSRLREGPQHF
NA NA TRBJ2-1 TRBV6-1 TGTGCCAGCATTATCAGTAGCAATGAGCAGTTCTTC CASIISSNEQFF
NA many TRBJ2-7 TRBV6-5 TGTGCCACTACCCCCCGGGGGTACGGCCACGAGCAGTACTTC CATTPRGYGHEQYF
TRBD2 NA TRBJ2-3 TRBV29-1 TGCAGCGTCTCGGGACTAGCGGGGGGAGATACGCAGTATTTT CSVSGLAGGDTQYF
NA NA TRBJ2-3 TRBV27 TGTGCCAGCAGTTTATCGATGGAGCGAACTTATACGCAGTATTTT CASSLSMERTYTQYF
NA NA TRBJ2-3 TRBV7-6 TGTGCCAGCAGCTTAGGGAAAACAGATACGCAGTATTTT CASSLGKTDTQYF
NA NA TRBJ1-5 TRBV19 TGTGCCAGTACCCTGGGGTGGGGTCGCAATCAGCCCCAGCATTTT CASTLGWGRNQPQHF
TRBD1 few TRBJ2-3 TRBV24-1 TGTGCCACCGGATCCCGGACAGGGAACCCAGATACGCAGTATTTT CATGSRTGNPDTQYF
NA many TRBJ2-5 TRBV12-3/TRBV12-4 TGTGCCAGCAGTTTCCGGACAGCCCAAGAGACCCAGTACTTC CASSFRTAQETQYF
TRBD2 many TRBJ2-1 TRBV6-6 TGTGCCAGCAGGCTAGCGGGGGGGCCTGTTGAGCAGTTCTTC CASRLAGGPVEQFF
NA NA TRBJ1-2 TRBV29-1 TGCAGCGTTGAAGATAACTATGGCTACACCTTC CSVEDNYGYTF
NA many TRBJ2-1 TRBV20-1 TGCAGTGGGGGGGAGAGCTCCTACAATGAGCAGTTCTTC CSGGESSYNEQFF
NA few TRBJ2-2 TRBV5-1 TGCGCCTCCCTCGGGCAAGAAGTTGCCGGGGAGCTGTTTTTT CASLGQEVAGELFF
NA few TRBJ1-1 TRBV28 TGTGCCAGCAGTTTAACTCAGGGTGAAGCTTTCTTT CASSLTQGEAFF
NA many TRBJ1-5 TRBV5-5 TGTGCCAGCAGCCGTAAGGGGCTGACAGGAAATCAGCCCCAGCATTTT CASSRKGLTGNQPQHF
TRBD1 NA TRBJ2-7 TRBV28 TGTGCCAGCAGTTTCCCCTCGACAGGGTCGGCGTTCCACGAGCAGTACTTC CASSFPSTGSAFHEQYF
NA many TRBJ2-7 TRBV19 TGTGCCAGTAGTATAGACCGGGCGAGGAGCTACGAGCAGTACTTC CASSIDRARSYEQYF
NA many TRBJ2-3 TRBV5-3 TGTGCCAGAAGCCAGCAGGCGTCACTCACAGATACGCAGTATTTT CARSQQASLTDTQYF